The 6 T cell receptor beta chains reported below all come from one sample, sequenced in a study of Ad26.COV2.S vaccination and SARS-CoV-2 variants. The treatment here: over 15 received Ad26.COV2.S at low or high dose, single or two shots; several received placebo; per-sample allocation not given. Samples analyzed were those drawn on day 63 after the first vaccine or placebo injection. The assay was immunoSEQ multiplex PCR, and TCRdb's table has in-frame clones only and misses some. The table includes approximately 360,000 clones, about four fifths detected once. Sequenced material: peripheral blood, taken in a trial of Ad26.COV2.S vaccine versus placebo. Every receptor here comes from a person aged 18-60 years who received the Ad26.COV2.S COVID-19 vaccine or a placebo.

The CDR3: CASSPWAVDTEAFF. CDR3 nucleotide sequence: TGTGCCAGCAGTCCCTGGGCAGTGGACACTGAAGCTTTCTTT. The chain carries TRBV27 and TRBJ1-1; D call uncertain. This CDR3 comprises 14 residues. The germline CDR1 and CDR2 sequences are MNHEY and SMNVEV (reference sequence). The V end was cut by 5 bases, the J end by 3 bases, with 13 bases between.

The chain couples TRBV24-1 to TRBJ2-1; TRBD2 matches at 10 bases. V was clipped by 5 bases and J by 6 bases; unmatched bases: 9. The CDR3 has 16 amino acids. CDR1 and CDR2 from the germline V gene are KGHDR and SFDVKD. The chain's CDR3 is CATSVALAGSGNEQFF. CDR3 coding DNA: TGTGCCACCAGTGTCGCACTAGCGGGAAGTGGCAATGAGCAGTTCTTC.

In this sample, this clone turned up once. The rearrangement uses TRBV4-3 and TRBJ2-3, with 7 bases matching TRBD2. V shed 4 bases and J 2 bases; nucleotides not matched to a gene: 12. CDR1 LGHNA and CDR2 YSLEER come from the germline V gene. CDR3 size: 17 residues. The CDR3 DNA is TGCGCCAGCAGCCGGGACTACCTAACCCCCATCACAGATACGCAGTATTTT. This translates into CASSRDYLTPITDTQYF.

This clone showed up just a few times. V and J are TRBV7-2 and TRBJ2-6, with D perhaps matching TRBD1 (6 bases). CDR1 SGHTA and CDR2 FQGNSA come from the germline V gene. There are 16 residues in the CDR3. V lost 2 bases to trimming and J lost 4 bases, with 12 bases between them. For the CDR3, the DNA is TGTGCCAGCAGCTTATATACAGGGCCCGGGGCCAACGTCCTGACTTTC. Encoded protein: CASSLYTGPGANVLTF.

The genes are TRBV5-6 and TRBJ2-7, with TRBD2 as a possible D gene (5 bases). The CDR3 has 15 residues. Trimming shortened V by 1 base and J by 0 bases, and 11 bases separated the two germline ends. Looked up from germline, CDR1 is SGHDT and CDR2 is YYEEEE. CDR3 in amino acids: CASSLRTGSSYEQYF. The CDR3 bases are TGTGCCAGCAGCTTGAGGACTGGGAGCTCCTACGAGCAGTACTTC.

V gene TRBV7-2 combines with J gene TRBJ2-7, with 10 bases matching TRBD2. Germline V gene data show CDR1 as SGHTA and CDR2 as FQGNSA. V shed 3 bases, J shed 7 bases, and the junction held 9 bases outside the gene matches. This CDR3 contains 15 residues. CDR3 coding DNA: TGTGCCAGCAGCTTGGTCCTAGCGGGGGCGGGGGAGCAGTACTTC. Encoded protein: CASSLVLAGAGEQYF.